This passage covers 10 T cell receptor beta chains from one sample sequenced in a study of OX40 agonist ivuxolimab in advanced cancers. Library construction relied on the immunoSEQ multiplex PCR assay. Held by TCRdb, this immuneACCESS table contains in-frame sequences only and omits some clones. Under half of the omission traces to an unresolved V gene where checked; the cause of the rest is unknown. This sample gives roughly 110,000 clones in total; around 90% of them show up just once. The ten biggest clones cover roughly 1.2% of the sample. The starting material was CD4+ or CD8+ T cells sorted from blood, obtained in a trial of the OX40 agonist ivuxolimab. Receptors were obtained from an adult with an advanced solid tumor such as melanoma, head and neck, liver or kidney cancer.

This clone has a single count. The chain combines TRBV7-9 with TRBJ1-5; TRBD1 might be the D (5 bases). Germline V lookup: CDR1 SEHNR, CDR2 FQNEAQ (reference sequence). The CDR3 consists of 16 residues. Deletions cut 1 base from V and 5 bases from J, with 15 bases between. CDR3 in amino acids: CASSLGWGEGHQPQHF. The CDR3 DNA reads as TGTGCCAGCAGCTTAGGATGGGGGGAAGGGCATCAGCCCCAGCATTTT.

The chain has TRBV5-1 and TRBJ1-2, with D tentatively TRBD1 (5 bases). CDR1 SGHRS and CDR2 YFSETQ come from the germline V gene. This CDR3 region has 15 residues. Trimming removed 1 base at V and 8 bases at J, with 18 bases between. This CDR3 is CASSLRSGGSNGYTF. The CDR3 nucleotides are TGCGCCAGCAGCTTGCGGTCGGGGGGTTCGAACGGCTACACCTTC.

The J gene is TRBJ2-7, the V gene TRBV6-5, with 7 positions matching TRBD2. J gave up 4 bases and V 7 bases, and 7 bases lay outside the gene matches. Looked up from germline, CDR1 is MNHEY and CDR2 is SVGAGI. This CDR3 spans 13 amino acids. Here the CDR3 DNA reads TGTGCCAGCACCTCCCCGCGGGGGTACGAGCAGTACTTC. Translating gives CASTSPRGYEQYF.

This clone has a single count. The chain links TRBV5-1 to TRBJ1-1, with TRBD1 matching 7 bases. Trimming removed 4 bases from V and 0 bases from J; junction bases left unmatched: 6. The germline CDR1 and CDR2 sequences are SGHRS and YFSETQ. This CDR3 comprises 15 residues. This CDR3 reads CASSARGAMNTEAFF. The CDR3 DNA follows: TGCGCCAGCAGCGCCAGGGGGGCCATGAACACTGAAGCTTTCTTT.

The V call is TRBV7-3, the J call TRBJ1-1; no clear D gene. The V end was cut by 2 bases, the J end by 7 bases, with 11 bases between. Germline assignment: CDR1 SGHTA and CDR2 FQGTGA. The CDR3 totals 13 residues. The chain's CDR3 is CASSLSSENEAFF. As DNA, the CDR3 is TGTGCCAGCAGCTTATCTTCAGAAAATGAAGCTTTCTTT.

The chain recombines TRBV11-3 with TRBJ2-7, with 9 bases that match TRBD2. The CDR3 sequence is 15 residues long. The junction had 7 bases not matched to a gene; V was cut back by 2 bases and J by 5 bases. Per the germline V gene, CDR1 is SGHNT and CDR2 is YENEEA. In nucleotides, the CDR3 is TGTGCCAGCAGCTTACAGCTAGCGGGAACGAACGAGCAGTACTTC. This codes for CASSLQLAGTNEQYF. Supplemented by reference TRBV11-3 and TRBJ2-7, the full variable domain reads EAGVVQSPRYKIIEKKQPVAFWCNPISGHNTLYWYLQNLGQGPELLIRYENEEAVDDSQLPKDRFSAERLKGVDSTLKIQPAELGDSAVYLCASSLQLAGTNEQYFGPGTRLTVT.

This chain links TRBV7-9 with TRBJ2-5; the match to TRBD2 covers 7 bases. The V and J ends lost 0 bases and 4 bases, in that order; junction bases with no gene match: 2. CDR1 and CDR2 (germline): SEHNR, FQNEAQ (reference sequence). The CDR3 spans 14 residues. The CDR3 is CASSLALAGETQYF. CDR3 nucleotides: TGTGCCAGCAGCTTAGCTTTAGCGGGAGAGACCCAGTACTTC.

V and J are TRBV4-3 and TRBJ2-7, with TRBD2 matching over 12 bases. CDR3 length: 18 amino acids. The germline CDR1 and CDR2 sequences are LGHNA and YSLEER. V gave up 0 bases and J gave up 3 bases; unmatched junction bases: 9. For the CDR3, the DNA is TGCGCCAGCAGCCAAGATCTTCTGACTAGCGGGAGATTCTACGAGCAGTACTTC. It specifies CASSQDLLTSGRFYEQYF.

This rearrangement joins TRBV28 to TRBJ1-2; TRBD1 is a possible D gene (5 bases). V was clipped by 5 bases and J by 8 bases, with 15 bases between them. Germline CDR1 and CDR2: MDHEN and SYDVKM. The CDR3 length is 13 residues. CDR3 coding DNA: TGTGCCAGCAGTCGGGACTCACGTGGAGGCTACACCTTC. This translates into CASSRDSRGGYTF.

The chain joins TRBV5-1 to TRBJ2-2; D not resolved. The CDR3 has 16 residues. Trimming left V 5 bases short and J 4 bases short, with 18 bases between. Germline V gene lookup returns CDR1 SGHRS and CDR2 YFSETQ. The CDR3 protein is CASRQNFGESTGELFF. CDR3 DNA: TGCGCCAGCAGACAGAACTTTGGAGAATCCACCGGGGAGCTGTTTTTT.